The T cell receptor (beta chain) under discussion was sequenced for a study of blood T cell repertoires in COVID-19. The wider study: There were acute and convalescent COVID-19 samples, and they came from the United States, Italy and Spain. From T cells, B-cell-depleted T cells, or PBMCs came the material, which was cDNA or gDNA.

Germline V gene data show CDR1 as GTSNPN and CDR2 as SVGIG (reference sequence). This CDR3 region has 14 residues. V was clipped by 0 bases and J by 4 bases, with 9 bases between them. In the authors' methods: It was from reference gene primer amplification that nucleated cell counts were estimated. Here immunoSEQ multiplex PCR was the method, and the copy in TCRdb shows in-frame clones only, minus some. V, J and clone size derive from that table, while D and trimming were established from the DNA sequence. In the table there are under 85,000 clones, under 85% of which are singletons. The sequence was collected from a human donor in a cohort sampled during active COVID-19. Sequenced input: peripheral blood. This chain joins TRBV30 and TRBJ1-4; D is possibly TRBD1 (5 bases). Written as DNA, the CDR3 is TGTGCCTGGAGTGTGGGGGGGATTAATGAAAAACTGTTTTTT. This gives the protein CAWSVGGINEKLFF.